This TCR beta chain derives from a study of cytomegalovirus exposure and HLA in healthy donors. Study-level background: Samples from HLA-typed donors yielded about 85 million unique TCRs in an early data release.

Germline-derived CDR1 and CDR2 are MNHEY and SMNVEV (reference sequence). This CDR3 comprises 14 residues. V lost 7 bases and J 7 bases, leaving 17 bases between the germline ends. The study's findings and limits: Common viral pathogens were later found to be apparently linked to several of the most significant clusters. In vitro, three CMV-associated chains proved specific for CMV antigens.

This clone was seen only a few times. Its specificity is not known. Donors sampled were nominally healthy, though unrecorded immune exposures were likely. The PCR employed 60 Vbeta primers together with 13 Jbeta primers. TCRdb keeps only in-frame clones here, not all; method: immunoSEQ multiplex PCR. The table lists 220,000 or so clones, 65% to 80% of them singletons. Sequencing was performed on PBMCs. The gene calls are TRBV27 and TRBJ1-5; D might be TRBD1 (6 bases). The receptor's source is a man aged 50 or older in good health and CMV-seronegative. The CDR3 nucleotides are TGTGCCAGCAATAGCGGGGGCTCTAGGCAGCCCCAGCATTTT. Encoded protein: CASNSGGSRQPQHF.